This is a list of T cell receptor beta chains from one sample in a study of cytomegalovirus exposure and HLA in healthy donors. Profiled with immunoSEQ multiplex PCR; TCRdb holds only in-frame clones, not every one. The sample consists of some 200,000 clones, 79% of them appearing once. Sequenced input: PBMCs. All receptors derive from a girl aged 5 to 17 in good health and CMV-seropositive. CDR3s include the opening cysteine and the closing phenylalanine or tryptophan. A D gene is named only where the DNA matches it firmly. Rows may omit the clone size; those that give it use once, few, many or a size class.

clone size: .
J gene: TRBJ2-7
V gene: TRBV2
D gene: .
CDR3 length: 14
CDR3 protein: CASNAGLSVTEQYF
CDR3 DNA: TGTGCCAGCAATGCAGGGCTTTCAGTGACCGAGCAGTACTTC

clone size: .
J gene: TRBJ2-7
V gene: TRBV4-2
D gene: .
CDR3 length: 14
CDR3 protein: CASSQDRTAYEQYF
CDR3 DNA: TGTGCCAGCAGCCAAGATAGGACAGCCTACGAGCAGTACTTC

clone size: .
J gene: TRBJ2-7
V gene: TRBV5-1
D gene: .
CDR3 length: 14
CDR3 protein: CASSQQQDSYEQYF
CDR3 DNA: TGCGCCAGCAGCCAACAACAGGACTCCTACGAGCAGTACTTC

clone size: few
J gene: TRBJ2-5
V gene: TRBV5-6
D gene: TRBD2
CDR3 length: 17
CDR3 protein: CASSLEGSGGPQETQYF
CDR3 DNA: TGTGCCAGCAGCTTGGAGGGAAGCGGGGGGCCGCAAGAGACCCAGTACTTC

clone size: .
J gene: TRBJ1-1
V gene: TRBV5-4
D gene: .
CDR3 length: 14
CDR3 protein: CASSQIQGDTEAFF
CDR3 DNA: TGTGCCAGCAGCCAGATCCAAGGGGACACTGAAGCTTTCTTT

clone size: once
J gene: TRBJ2-3
V gene: TRBV6-5
D gene: TRBD1
CDR3 length: 13
CDR3 protein: CASSRDRTDTQYF
CDR3 DNA: TGTGCCAGCAGCCGGGACAGAACAGATACGCAGTATTTT

clone size: .
J gene: TRBJ2-3
V gene: TRBV4-1
D gene: .
CDR3 length: 15
CDR3 protein: CASSQGTLGPDTQYF
CDR3 DNA: TGCGCCAGCAGCCAAGGGACTCTGGGCCCAGATACGCAGTATTTT

clone size: .
J gene: TRBJ1-1
V gene: TRBV11-2
D gene: .
CDR3 length: 13
CDR3 protein: CASSPPARTSAFF
CDR3 DNA: TGTGCCAGCAGCCCCCCGGCCAGGACTTCAGCTTTCTTT

clone size: .
J gene: TRBJ2-5
V gene: TRBV7-6
D gene: TRBD2
CDR3 length: 15
CDR3 protein: CASSSSGGAGETQYF
CDR3 DNA: TGTGCCAGCAGCTCTTCGGGGGGGGCGGGAGAGACCCAGTACTTC

clone size: .
J gene: TRBJ1-1
V gene: TRBV4-1
D gene: .
CDR3 length: 14
CDR3 protein: CASSQASGVTEAFF
CDR3 DNA: TGCGCCAGCAGCCAAGCCTCAGGTGTTACTGAAGCTTTCTTT

clone size: .
J gene: TRBJ2-1
V gene: TRBV7-7
D gene: TRBD2
CDR3 length: 15
CDR3 protein: CASSPSAGGRNEQFF
CDR3 DNA: TGTGCCAGCAGCCCCTCGGCGGGGGGTCGCAATGAGCAGTTCTTC

clone size: once
J gene: TRBJ1-2
V gene: TRBV7-9
D gene: .
CDR3 length: 12
CDR3 protein: CASTLRNYGYTF
CDR3 DNA: TGTGCCAGCACCCTCCGGAACTATGGCTACACCTTC

clone size: .
J gene: TRBJ2-7
V gene: TRBV29-1
D gene: .
CDR3 length: 13
CDR3 protein: CSVADRSSYEQYF
CDR3 DNA: TGCAGCGTTGCTGACAGGAGCTCCTACGAGCAGTACTTC

clone size: .
J gene: TRBJ2-3
V gene: TRBV30
D gene: .
CDR3 length: 17
CDR3 protein: CAWSVPVRGRVTDTQYF
CDR3 DNA: TGTGCCTGGAGTGTACCGGTCAGGGGCCGTGTTACAGATACGCAGTATTTT

clone size: .
J gene: TRBJ2-7
V gene: TRBV5-4
D gene: .
CDR3 length: 14
CDR3 protein: CASSTQGTNYEQYF
CDR3 DNA: TGTGCCAGCAGCACCCAGGGGACCAACTACGAGCAGTACTTC

clone size: .
J gene: TRBJ2-1
V gene: TRBV5-1
D gene: .
CDR3 length: 12
CDR3 protein: CASSWQYNEQFF
CDR3 DNA: TGCGCCAGCAGCTGGCAATACAATGAGCAGTTCTTC

clone size: few
J gene: TRBJ1-1
V gene: TRBV5-4
D gene: .
CDR3 length: 13
CDR3 protein: CASSKLEDTEAFF
CDR3 DNA: TGTGCCAGCAGCAAATTAGAGGACACTGAAGCTTTCTTT

clone size: few
J gene: TRBJ1-2
V gene: TRBV2
D gene: TRBD1
CDR3 length: 13
CDR3 protein: CASSPGGLGGYTF
CDR3 DNA: TGTGCCAGCAGTCCAGGGGGATTGGGTGGCTACACCTTC

clone size: .
J gene: TRBJ2-1
V gene: TRBV5-1
D gene: TRBD2
CDR3 length: 15
CDR3 protein: CASSLGGGAYNEQFF
CDR3 DNA: TGCGCCAGCAGCTTGGGCGGGGGGGCCTACAATGAGCAGTTCTTC

clone size: .
J gene: TRBJ1-1
V gene: TRBV4-1
D gene: .
CDR3 length: 13
CDR3 protein: CASSQQGYTEAFF
CDR3 DNA: TGCGCCAGCAGCCAGCAGGGGTACACTGAAGCTTTCTTT

clone size: .
J gene: TRBJ2-1
V gene: TRBV13
D gene: TRBD2
CDR3 length: 17
CDR3 protein: CASSLRTSGGIYNEQFF
CDR3 DNA: TGTGCCAGCAGCCTAAGGACTAGCGGGGGGATCTACAATGAGCAGTTCTTC

clone size: .
J gene: TRBJ1-1
V gene: TRBV19
D gene: .
CDR3 length: 15
CDR3 protein: CASSSYLVVYTEAFF
CDR3 DNA: TGTGCCAGTAGTTCCTACCTCGTCGTTTACACTGAAGCTTTCTTT

clone size: .
J gene: TRBJ1-2
V gene: TRBV11-3
D gene: .
CDR3 length: 12
CDR3 protein: CASSSFSYGYTF
CDR3 DNA: TGTGCCAGCAGCTCATTTAGCTATGGCTACACCTTC

clone size: .
J gene: TRBJ2-7
V gene: TRBV19
D gene: TRBD1
CDR3 length: 14
CDR3 protein: CASSTVGGFHEQYF
CDR3 DNA: TGTGCCAGTAGTACGGTAGGGGGCTTCCACGAGCAGTACTTC

clone size: .
J gene: TRBJ2-7
V gene: TRBV5-4
D gene: .
CDR3 length: 13
CDR3 protein: CASSLPDAGEQYF
CDR3 DNA: TGTGCCAGCAGCTTGCCGGATGCGGGCGAGCAGTACTTC

clone size: .
J gene: TRBJ2-5
V gene: TRBV5-1
D gene: TRBD2
CDR3 length: 14
CDR3 protein: CASSAAGGTETQYF
CDR3 DNA: TGCGCCAGCAGCGCAGCGGGGGGGACAGAGACCCAGTACTTC

clone size: .
J gene: TRBJ2-7
V gene: TRBV7-2
D gene: .
CDR3 length: 14
CDR3 protein: CASSLTQDNYEQYF
CDR3 DNA: TGTGCCAGCAGCCTGACCCAGGACAACTACGAGCAGTACTTC

clone size: .
J gene: TRBJ2-5
V gene: TRBV7-9
D gene: TRBD2
CDR3 length: 13
CDR3 protein: CASSGAGGETQYF
CDR3 DNA: TGTGCCAGCAGCGGCGCGGGGGGGGAGACCCAGTACTTC

clone size: few
J gene: TRBJ2-5
V gene: TRBV5-4
D gene: TRBD2
CDR3 length: 15
CDR3 protein: CASSSKTSAKETQYF
CDR3 DNA: TGTGCCAGCAGCTCTAAGACTAGCGCTAAAGAGACCCAGTACTTC

clone size: .
J gene: TRBJ2-5
V gene: TRBV7-8
D gene: TRBD2
CDR3 length: 16
CDR3 protein: CASSMGLAGGQETQYF
CDR3 DNA: TGTGCCAGCAGCATGGGACTAGCGGGGGGACAAGAGACCCAGTACTTC

clone size: .
J gene: TRBJ1-1
V gene: TRBV10-3
D gene: .
CDR3 length: 14
CDR3 protein: CAISESLDTGRAFF
CDR3 DNA: TGTGCCATCAGTGAGTCCTTGGACACGGGTAGAGCTTTCTTT

clone size: .
J gene: TRBJ1-2
V gene: TRBV10-2
D gene: .
CDR3 length: 14
CDR3 protein: CASSELIAPRGYTF
CDR3 DNA: TGCGCCAGCAGTGAGTTGATAGCCCCCAGAGGCTACACCTTC

clone size: .
J gene: TRBJ2-7
V gene: TRBV30
D gene: .
CDR3 length: 12
CDR3 protein: CAWTGNSYEQYF
CDR3 DNA: TGTGCCTGGACAGGAAATTCCTACGAGCAGTACTTC

clone size: .
J gene: TRBJ1-2
V gene: TRBV7-8
D gene: .
CDR3 length: 12
CDR3 protein: CASSQDSYGYTF
CDR3 DNA: TGTGCCAGCAGCCAAGACAGCTATGGCTACACCTTC

clone size: .
J gene: TRBJ1-2
V gene: TRBV7-2
D gene: TRBD1
CDR3 length: 13
CDR3 protein: CASSPDRANGYTF
CDR3 DNA: TGTGCCAGCAGCCCGGACAGGGCAAATGGCTACACCTTC

clone size: few
J gene: TRBJ2-5
V gene: TRBV27
D gene: TRBD2
CDR3 length: 16
CDR3 protein: CASKGWTSGGRQTQYF
CDR3 DNA: TGTGCCAGCAAGGGGTGGACTAGCGGGGGCCGGCAGACCCAGTACTTC

clone size: once
J gene: TRBJ2-4
V gene: TRBV18
D gene: .
CDR3 length: 14
CDR3 protein: CASSGSSSQNIQYF
CDR3 DNA: TGTGCCAGCTCAGGCAGTTCTAGCCAAAACATTCAGTACTTC

clone size: .
J gene: TRBJ2-7
V gene: TRBV5-4
D gene: .
CDR3 length: 13
CDR3 protein: CASSSGGTYEQYF
CDR3 DNA: TGTGCCAGCAGCTCGGGCGGGACCTACGAGCAGTACTTC

clone size: .
J gene: TRBJ2-2
V gene: TRBV6-5
D gene: TRBD2
CDR3 length: 13
CDR3 protein: CASRGGGTGELFF
CDR3 DNA: TGTGCCAGCCGCGGGGGTGGTACCGGGGAGCTGTTTTTT

clone size: .
J gene: TRBJ2-1
V gene: TRBV4-3
D gene: TRBD2
CDR3 length: 15
CDR3 protein: CASSQEGGGPNEQFF
CDR3 DNA: TGCGCCAGCAGCCAAGAGGGCGGGGGACCCAATGAGCAGTTCTTC

clone size: few
J gene: TRBJ1-1
V gene: TRBV29-1
D gene: .
CDR3 length: 13
CDR3 protein: CSSRRGALTEAFF
CDR3 DNA: TGCAGCTCCCGGCGGGGGGCCCTCACTGAAGCTTTCTTT

clone size: .
J gene: TRBJ1-5
V gene: TRBV4-3
D gene: .
CDR3 length: 16
CDR3 protein: CASSLRPRKSNQPQHF
CDR3 DNA: TGCGCCAGCAGCCTACGCCCGAGGAAGAGCAATCAGCCCCAGCATTTT

clone size: .
J gene: TRBJ2-7
V gene: TRBV29-1
D gene: .
CDR3 length: 15
CDR3 protein: CSVEDGFLGLHEQYF
CDR3 DNA: TGCAGCGTTGAAGATGGGTTCCTGGGGCTCCACGAGCAGTACTTC

clone size: .
J gene: TRBJ1-4
V gene: TRBV5-4
D gene: TRBD1
CDR3 length: 14
CDR3 protein: CASSSGTGDVKLFF
CDR3 DNA: TGTGCCAGCAGCTCCGGGACAGGGGACGTAAAACTGTTTTTT

clone size: .
J gene: TRBJ2-1
V gene: TRBV6-1
D gene: .
CDR3 length: 12
CDR3 protein: CASSKRGNEQFF
CDR3 DNA: TGTGCCAGCAGTAAACGAGGGAATGAGCAGTTCTTC

clone size: .
J gene: TRBJ2-3
V gene: TRBV15
D gene: TRBD2
CDR3 length: 15
CDR3 protein: CATSRGPSGGNTQYF
CDR3 DNA: TGTGCCACCAGCAGAGGACCTAGCGGGGGGAATACGCAGTATTTT

clone size: .
J gene: TRBJ2-3
V gene: TRBV7-2
D gene: TRBD2
CDR3 length: 17
CDR3 protein: CASSQQLAGGLADTQYF
CDR3 DNA: TGTGCCAGCAGCCAACAACTAGCGGGGGGGCTAGCAGATACGCAGTATTTT

clone size: .
J gene: TRBJ2-7
V gene: TRBV5-1
D gene: .
CDR3 length: 13
CDR3 protein: CASSLGVDYEQYF
CDR3 DNA: TGCGCCAGCAGCTTGGGTGTAGACTACGAGCAGTACTTC

clone size: .
J gene: TRBJ2-7
V gene: TRBV11-3
D gene: TRBD1
CDR3 length: 17
CDR3 protein: CASSASPKGAVGYEQYF
CDR3 DNA: TGTGCCAGCAGCGCATCCCCGAAGGGGGCAGTCGGCTACGAGCAGTACTTC

clone size: .
J gene: TRBJ1-6
V gene: TRBV5-6
D gene: .
CDR3 length: 14
CDR3 protein: CASSLRGDNSPLHF
CDR3 DNA: TGTGCCAGCAGCTTGCGAGGTGATAATTCACCCCTCCACTTT

clone size: .
J gene: TRBJ2-2
V gene: TRBV7-6
D gene: .
CDR3 length: 16
CDR3 protein: CASSSGGAGNTGELFF
CDR3 DNA: TGTGCCAGCAGCTCCGGCGGAGCGGGGAACACCGGGGAGCTGTTTTTT

clone size: .
J gene: TRBJ2-7
V gene: TRBV27
D gene: .
CDR3 length: 15
CDR3 protein: CASSLRGRLTYEQYF
CDR3 DNA: TGTGCCAGCAGTTTAAGGGGTAGGCTGACCTACGAGCAGTACTTC

clone size: .
J gene: TRBJ1-2
V gene: TRBV6-1
D gene: TRBD1
CDR3 length: 14
CDR3 protein: CASSGPGQGYGYTF
CDR3 DNA: TGTGCCAGCAGCGGACCGGGACAGGGCTATGGCTACACCTTC

clone size: .
J gene: TRBJ2-7
V gene: TRBV11-2
D gene: .
CDR3 length: 15
CDR3 protein: CASSLGPVSSYEQYF
CDR3 DNA: TGTGCCAGCAGCTTAGGTCCGGTGAGCTCCTACGAGCAGTACTTC

clone size: .
J gene: TRBJ1-1
V gene: TRBV4-1
D gene: .
CDR3 length: 16
CDR3 protein: CASSQPVRGRNTEAFF
CDR3 DNA: TGCGCCAGCAGCCAACCGGTCAGAGGCAGGAACACTGAAGCTTTCTTT

clone size: .
J gene: TRBJ1-4
V gene: TRBV2
D gene: .
CDR3 length: 15
CDR3 protein: CASSEVGAANEKLFF
CDR3 DNA: TGTGCCAGCAGTGAAGTGGGGGCCGCTAATGAAAAACTGTTTTTT

clone size: .
J gene: TRBJ2-5
V gene: TRBV6-4
D gene: .
CDR3 length: 11
CDR3 protein: CASQIRETQYF
CDR3 DNA: TGTGCCAGTCAGATACGAGAGACCCAGTACTTC

clone size: .
J gene: TRBJ1-1
V gene: TRBV11-2
D gene: TRBD1
CDR3 length: 15
CDR3 protein: CASSLGDRGNTEAFF
CDR3 DNA: TGTGCCAGCAGCTTAGGGGACAGGGGGAACACTGAAGCTTTCTTT

clone size: once
J gene: TRBJ2-3
V gene: TRBV7-9
D gene: TRBD2
CDR3 length: 16
CDR3 protein: CASSLGLAGGRDTQYF
CDR3 DNA: TGTGCCAGCAGCCTCGGACTAGCGGGGGGGCGAGATACGCAGTATTTT

clone size: .
J gene: TRBJ1-1
V gene: TRBV18
D gene: .
CDR3 length: 14
CDR3 protein: CASSPVAGNTEAFF
CDR3 DNA: TGTGCCAGCTCACCCGTGGCGGGGAACACTGAAGCTTTCTTT